The 25 T cell receptor beta chains listed next were all sequenced from one sample in a study of cytomegalovirus exposure and HLA in healthy donors. Use of 60 Vbeta and 13 Jbeta primers characterized the PCR. The assay was immunoSEQ multiplex PCR, and TCRdb's table has in-frame clones only and misses some. The sample totals approximately 140,000 clones; its top ten clones hold around 1.5%. Sequencing used PBMCs. The receptors here all came from a woman aged 50 to 60 in good health and CMV-seronegative.

As for this clone: Other DNA variants within this sample encode the same CDR3. The rearrangement links TRBV5-1 to TRBJ2-5, with a possible D match to TRBD2 (5 bases). V gave up 0 bases and J gave up 5 bases, with 20 bases separating them. The CDR3 is 17 residues long. In germline, CDR1 is SGHRS, CDR2 YFSETQ. DNA of the CDR3: TGCGCCAGCAGCTTGGGGCCCCCCGGCCGCGGAGGCGAGACCCAGTACTTC. Its protein product is CASSLGPPGRGGETQYF.

V is TRBV4-2 and J is TRBJ2-1; 8 bases are a match to TRBD2. This CDR3 comprises 15 residues. V was clipped by 5 bases and J by 3 bases; unmatched bases: 6. Looked up from germline, CDR1 is LGHNA and CDR2 is YNFKEQ. CDR3 coding DNA: TGTGCCAGCAGCTCAAGGACTAGCAACTACAATGAGCAGTTCTTC. This encodes CASSSRTSNYNEQFF.

The V and J genes are TRBV19 and TRBJ2-1; tentatively, D is TRBD2 (6 bases). Trimming left V 7 bases short and J 9 bases short, with 13 bases between. Germline V gives CDR1 LNHDA, CDR2 SQIVND (reference sequence). The CDR3 has 12 amino acids. CDR3 in amino acids: CASTRLVVEQFF. CDR3 nucleotides: TGTGCCAGTACTCGACTAGTTGTTGAGCAGTTCTTC.

The chain links TRBV5-4 to TRBJ2-2; possible D gene TRBD1, 7 bases. The ends were cut back, 4 bases at V and 7 bases at J, with 17 bases in the middle. CDR1 and CDR2 from the germline V gene are SGHNT and YYREEE (reference sequence). This CDR3 is 15 amino acids long. The CDR3 region has the DNA TGTGCCAGCAGCCGTACAGGGGAGGTTGGCGGGGAGCTGTTTTTT. It yields the protein CASSRTGEVGGELFF.

The chain combines TRBV7-9 with TRBJ1-2; D might be TRBD1 (6 bases). The V end was cut by 1 base, the J end by 6 bases, with 12 bases between. Germline V lookup: CDR1 SEHNR, CDR2 FQNEAQ (reference sequence). The CDR3 has 14 amino acids. As DNA, the CDR3 is TGTGCCAGCAGCTTAGGAACAGGGTCGGATGGCTACACCTTC. Its translation: CASSLGTGSDGYTF. The full variable domain, with the rest looked up from reference TRBV7-9 and TRBJ1-2, is DTGVSQNPRHKITKRGQNVTFRCDPISEHNRLYWYRQTLGQGPEFLTYFQNEAQLEKSRLLSDRFSAERPKGSFSTLEIQRTEQGDSAMYLCASSLGTGSDGYTFGSGTRLTVV.

The rearrangement joins TRBV4-1 to TRBJ1-5; unclear D gene. The V gene's germline CDR1 is MGHRA and CDR2 YSYEKL. V was trimmed by 3 bases and J by 2 bases, leaving 11 bases between them. The CDR3 covers 15 residues. The CDR3 DNA reads as TGCGCCAGCAGCCAGACTGGTGCGGGCAATCAGCCCCAGCATTTT. Residues: CASSQTGAGNQPQHF.

CDR3 bases: TGTGCCAGCAGTTTACCAGACAGGGGTAAAGCTTTCTTT. It translates to CASSLPDRGKAFF. The rearrangement uses TRBV28 and TRBJ1-1; 8 bases line up with TRBD1. Germline CDR1 is MDHEN and CDR2 is SYDVKM. This CDR3 has 13 residues. The ends lost 2 bases at V and 9 bases at J; junction bases unmatched: 5.

CDR3 nucleotides: TGTGCCAGCAGCGCCTCCTCTACTAACTATGGCTACACCTTC. This encodes CASSASSTNYGYTF. The gene calls are TRBV5-4 and TRBJ1-2; D ambiguous. The CDR3 sequence is 14 residues long. Germline-derived CDR1 and CDR2 are SGHNT and YYREEE (reference sequence). Trimming removed 4 bases from V and 0 bases from J, with 10 bases in between.

This chain links TRBV7-9 with TRBJ1-5; TRBD1 is a possible D gene (5 bases). Trimming pared 8 bases from V and 5 bases from J, leaving 16 bases between. Germline V CDR1 and CDR2: SEHNR, FQNEAQ (reference sequence). CDR3 length equals 14 residues. The CDR3 sequence is CASARGGGDQPQHF. In DNA form, the CDR3 reads TGTGCCAGCGCCCGGGGCGGAGGGGATCAGCCCCAGCATTTT.

The rearrangement uses TRBV11-3 and TRBJ2-1; D might be TRBD1 (5 bases). Germline lookup yields CDR1 SGHNT and CDR2 YENEEA. The V and J ends lost 1 base and 9 bases respectively, with 10 bases between them. The CDR3 sequence is 13 residues long. In DNA form, the CDR3 reads TGTGCCAGCAGCTTAGTTCAGGGAATTGAGCAGTTCTTC. Protein product: CASSLVQGIEQFF.

This chain joins TRBV6-5 and TRBJ1-2; D possibly corresponds to TRBD1 (6 bases). CDR1 MNHEY and CDR2 SVGAGI come from the germline V gene. Between the trimmed V and J ends, which lost 6 bases and 2 bases, there was a span of 16 bases. CDR3 size: 15 residues. CDR3 region: CASRGNGGKNYGYTF. Written as DNA, the CDR3 is TGTGCCAGCAGGGGGAATGGGGGCAAGAACTATGGCTACACCTTC.

The chain recombines TRBV28 with TRBJ1-3, with D unresolved. Germline-derived CDR1 and CDR2 are MDHEN and SYDVKM. Between the trimmed V and J ends, which lost 6 bases and 7 bases, there was a span of 13 bases. This CDR3 contains 13 residues. The chain's CDR3 is CASRHQTGNTIYF. The CDR3 DNA sequence: TGTGCCAGCAGACACCAAACGGGGAACACCATATATTTT.

Comments on this clone: The same CDR3 arises from other DNA sequences in this sample as well. This rearrangement joins TRBV27 to TRBJ1-5, with D uncertain. There are 12 residues in the CDR3. Germline values: CDR1 MNHEY, CDR2 SMNVEV (reference sequence). V lost 6 bases and J lost 2, with 5 bases in between. This CDR3 is CASRRGNQPQHF. The CDR3 DNA follows: TGTGCCAGCAGACGGGGCAATCAGCCCCAGCATTTT.

The gene calls are TRBV7-2 and TRBJ2-7; 11 bases agree with TRBD2. The CDR3 covers 17 residues. V shed 2 bases and J 2 bases; nucleotides not matched to a gene: 8. Germline CDR1 is SGHTA and CDR2 is FQGNSA. This CDR3 is CASSLRPSGGYTYEQYF. In DNA, the CDR3 is TGTGCCAGCAGCTTAAGGCCTAGCGGGGGGTATACCTACGAGCAGTACTTC. Full variable domain (missing parts from reference TRBV7-2 and TRBJ2-7): GAGVSQSPSNKVTEKGKDVELRCDPISGHTALYWYRQSLGQGLEFLIYFQGNSAPDKSGLPSDRFSAERTGGSVSTLTIQRTQQEDSAVYLCASSLRPSGGYTYEQYFGPGTRLTVT.

The chain is built from TRBV19 and TRBJ2-7; 9 bases line up with TRBD1. Germline values: CDR1 LNHDA, CDR2 SQIVND (reference sequence). V lost 9 bases and J lost 5; bases outside the gene matches: 17. CDR3 length equals 16 residues. The DNA for the CDR3 is TGTGCCAGCACCCCTGGGGGGACAGGGTATCGGGACGAGCAGTACTTC. It specifies CASTPGGTGYRDEQYF.

This rearrangement joins TRBV11-3 to TRBJ2-1; a possible D gene is TRBD2 (5 bases). The V gene lost 8 bases and the J gene lost 10 bases, with 12 bases spanning the gap. Germline V gene lookup returns CDR1 SGHNT and CDR2 YENEEA. This CDR3 region has 11 residues. This CDR3 is CASGDASEQFF. Here the CDR3 DNA reads TGTGCCAGCGGAGACGCTAGCGAGCAGTTCTTC.

This rearrangement joins TRBV9 to TRBJ2-7; 9 bases fit TRBD2. The germline V gene encodes CDR1 SGDLS and CDR2 YYNGEE. J gave up 5 bases and V 4 bases, and 4 bases lay outside the gene matches. The CDR3 is made up of 13 amino acids. CDR3 in amino acids: CASSLSGSDEQYF. In nucleotides, the CDR3 is TGTGCCAGCAGCCTTAGCGGGAGCGACGAGCAGTACTTC.

The chain combines TRBV19 with TRBJ1-2; no reliable D call. The length of the CDR3 is 14 residues. Trimming left V 6 bases short and J 6 bases short, with 17 bases between. Germline CDR1 LNHDA, CDR2 SQIVND (reference sequence). CDR3 coding DNA: TGTGCCAGTAGCGGACGGAGCAGAGGGCATGGCTACACCTTC. Amino acid sequence: CASSGRSRGHGYTF.

This chain joins TRBV7-3 and TRBJ2-7; perhaps TRBD2 as D (5 bases). V lost 1 base and J lost 6, with 13 bases in between. CDR3 length: 14 residues. Germline lookup yields CDR1 SGHTA and CDR2 FQGTGA. The CDR3 nucleotides are TGTGCCAGCAGCTTAAAAGGAGGTTCAAGCGAGCAGTACTTC. Translation: CASSLKGGSSEQYF.

J is TRBJ2-7 and V is TRBV5-1; 7 bases are a match to TRBD1. V lost 4 bases and J lost 2; bases outside the gene matches: 6. The CDR3 is 14 residues long. Germline CDR1 SGHRS, CDR2 YFSETQ. As DNA, the CDR3 is TGCGCCAGCAGCCCCCTGACAGGGACCTACGAGCAGTACTTC. Amino acids: CASSPLTGTYEQYF.

The CDR3 here is CASSVLGQTEAFF. The CDR3 DNA reads as TGTGCCAGCAGCGTCCTAGGACAGACTGAAGCTTTCTTT. The chain links TRBV9 to TRBJ1-1; D is possibly TRBD1 (6 bases). Germline CDR1 and CDR2: SGDLS and YYNGEE. This CDR3 comprises 13 residues. V gave up 2 bases and J gave up 5 bases, with 10 bases separating them.

The CDR3 is CASSGLAGNTGELFF. The CDR3, as DNA: TGTGCCAGCAGTGGACTAGCGGGGAACACCGGGGAGCTGTTTTTT. V usage is TRBV6-1 and J usage is TRBJ2-2; 10 positions agree with TRBD2. The CDR3 length is 15 residues. V gave up 4 bases and J gave up 1 base; unmatched junction bases: 0. The germline gives CDR1 MNHNS, CDR2 SASEGT.

The rearrangement uses TRBV19 and TRBJ2-1; maybe TRBD2 (6 bases). Germline CDR1 LNHDA, CDR2 SQIVND (reference sequence). V lost 3 bases and J 5 bases, leaving 14 bases between the germline ends. This CDR3 spans 15 amino acids. This CDR3 reads CASSIRASDHNEQFF. The CDR3 DNA reads TGTGCCAGTAGTATCAGGGCTAGCGACCACAATGAGCAGTTCTTC.

V and J are TRBV4-1 and TRBJ2-7, with a tentative D call TRBD1 (6 bases). The CDR3 contains 13 residues. The germline V gene has CDR1 MGHRA and CDR2 YSYEKL. Trimming stripped 4 bases from V and 3 bases from J, with 10 bases between. CDR3 DNA sequence: TGCGCCAGCAGCCGAATGACAGGCTACGAGCAGTACTTC. This encodes CASSRMTGYEQYF.

V is TRBV6-6 and J is TRBJ2-2; D gene ambiguous. Trimming stripped 4 bases from V and 6 bases from J, with 6 bases between. Germline V gene lookup returns CDR1 MNHNY and CDR2 SVGAGI (reference sequence). There are 12 residues in the CDR3. The CDR3 DNA reads as TGTGCCAGCAGTTCCGTCCCCGGGGAGCTGTTTTTT. Translating gives CASSSVPGELFF.